The next 30 T cell receptor beta chains were all read from a single sample in a study of metastatic and nonmetastatic thyroid tumors (dated by TCRdb to 2020 to 2021). Library preparation employed PCR. The reads were generated on an Illumina HiSeq 4000. TCRdb applied fastp at Q25 and MiXCR to the public reads, then kept only in-frame beta chains. A total of several thousand clones appear in this sample, roughly 14% of them only once. The ten largest clones represent around 6% of the sample. None of the patients had been given any treatment before thyroid surgery. Sequenced sample: blood. These receptors were taken from a female donor with papillary thyroid cancer or a benign thyroid nodule (not recorded which). Some clones in this sample may be carry-over from other donors' samples.

This clone was observed at least ten times. This chain connects TRBV20-1 to TRBJ2-7, with 8 nucleotides matching TRBD1. Germline values: CDR1 DFQATT, CDR2 SNEGSKA (reference sequence). The CDR3 spans 14 residues. The V and J ends lost 1 base and 4 bases, in that order; junction bases with no gene match: 6. The CDR3 loop is CSARVRTGRYEQYF. CDR3 coding DNA: TGCAGTGCTAGAGTAAGGACAGGGAGGTACGAGCAGTACTTC.

This clone was seen more than once but under ten times. The CDR3 here is CASSSTGTGGTDTQYF. In DNA, the CDR3 is TGTGCCAGCAGCTCTACCGGGACAGGGGGGACAGATACGCAGTATTTT. This chain uses TRBV13 with TRBJ2-3; 11 bases align to TRBD1. V lost 4 bases and J lost 3; bases outside the gene matches: 6. This CDR3 has 16 amino acids. CDR1 and CDR2 from the germline V gene are PRHDT and FYEKMQ (reference sequence).

There are many counts of this clone. The junction and the germline gene differ at one end; a read error may be behind it. Additional DNA sequences in this sample encode the identical CDR3. V usage is TRBV20-1 and J usage is TRBJ1-4; D is possibly TRBD1 (6 bases). This CDR3 is 15 amino acids long. Germline V gene sequence: CDR1 DFQATT, CDR2 SNEGSKA (reference sequence). The CDR3 is CSASLGGTENEKLFF. The DNA of the CDR3 is TGCAGTGCTAGCCTAGGGGGGACCGAGAATGAGAAACTGTTTTTT.

This clone occurred many times. The chain employs TRBV7-7 and TRBJ2-1, with D possibly TRBD2 on 7 matching bases. CDR1 SSHAT and CDR2 FNYEAQ come from the germline V gene (reference sequence). V shed 1 base and J shed 8 bases, with 15 bases lying between them. The CDR3 runs 15 residues. The CDR3 sequence: CASSLGGGPSHEQFF. DNA for the CDR3: TGTGCCAGCAGCTTAGGGGGGGGGCCTTCCCATGAGCAGTTCTTC.

This clone is medium-sized. This same CDR3 is encoded by further DNA sequences in the sample. V gene TRBV12-3 or TRBV12-4 combines with J gene TRBJ2-3; D is unclear. Trimming pared 1 base from V and 2 bases from J, leaving 7 bases between. The CDR3 runs 14 residues. This chain's CDR3 is CASSLDSFTDTQYF. The CDR3, as DNA: TGTGCCAGCAGTTTAGACAGTTTCACAGATACGCAGTATTTT.

V is TRBV9 and J is TRBJ1-2, with TRBD1 matching over 7 bases. The CDR3 consists of 15 residues. Germline V gives CDR1 SGDLS, CDR2 YYNGEE. Germline trimming cut 2 bases from V and 0 bases from J; bases unmatched to any gene: 4. This CDR3 is CASSVGTAANYGYTF. CDR3 in DNA: TGTGCCAGCAGCGTCGGGACAGCTGCTAACTATGGCTACACCTTC.

This clone is categorized as medium-sized (0.01 to 0.1%). The CDR3 here is CASSTRRGGGGINQPQHF. In nucleotides, the CDR3 is TGTGCCAGCAGTACACGCAGAGGCGGCGGGGGGATCAATCAGCCCCAGCATTTT. The chain links TRBV6-5 to TRBJ1-5; D is perhaps TRBD1 (5 bases). The CDR3 has 18 amino acids. V was cut by 5 bases and J by 3 bases, with 23 bases left in between. Germline CDR1 and CDR2: MNHEY and SVGAGI.

The table lists this clone with many counts. Relative to the germline gene, one junction end is altered; a read error may explain this. Other DNA sequences in this specimen translate into the identical CDR3. This chain uses TRBV6-1 with TRBJ1-4; D is perhaps TRBD1 (5 bases). Germline-derived CDR1 and CDR2 are MNHNS and SASEGT. The CDR3 sequence is 16 residues long. CDR3 bases: TGTGCCAGCAGTCCCCGCCTGGCAGGGAGCGGTGAAAAGCTGTTTTTT. Translation gives CASSPRLAGSGEKLFF.

The chain uses TRBV28 and TRBJ2-5; unclear D gene. Trimming cost V 2 bases and J 1 base, with 8 bases left between them. The CDR3 sequence is 14 residues long. Germline V gene lookup returns CDR1 MDHEN and CDR2 SYDVKM. The CDR3 loop reads CASSLGDSQETQYF. The CDR3 DNA is TGTGCCAGCAGTTTAGGTGACTCCCAAGAGACCCAGTACTTC.

Of note for this clone: The CDR3 end shows no conserved phenylalanine or tryptophan, and so a read error is likely. V and J are TRBV11-2 and TRBJ2-7, with D uncertain. Trimming removed 0 bases at V and 4 bases at J, with 10 bases between. Looked up from germline, CDR1 is SGHAT and CDR2 is FQNNGV. This CDR3 is 14 amino acids long. Here the CDR3 reads CASSLDLHSYEQYL. In DNA, the CDR3 is TGTGCCAGCAGCTTAGATCTCCACTCTTACGAGCAGTACTTG.

This clone was counted ten times or more. The chain joins TRBV4-2 to TRBJ2-7, with D tentatively TRBD1 or TRBD2 (5 bases each). CDR3 length equals 17 residues. V lost 6 bases to trimming and J lost 1 base, with 22 bases between them. Germline V gene lookup returns CDR1 LGHNA and CDR2 YNFKEQ. CDR3 region: CASSPGTLHGKSYEQYF. CDR3 bases: TGTGCCAGCAGTCCCGGGACGCTTCACGGGAAGTCCTACGAGCAGTACTTC.

This clone was picked up many times. The chain joins TRBV29-1 to TRBJ1-2, with D possibly TRBD1 on 6 matching bases. Per the germline V gene, CDR1 is SQVTM and CDR2 is ANQGSEA. This CDR3 region has 15 residues. The V end was cut by 4 bases, the J end by 4 bases, with 19 bases between. CDR3 region: CSVGETRVGGYGYTF. The CDR3 DNA reads as TGCAGCGTTGGAGAGACCCGGGTAGGGGGCTATGGCTACACCTTC.

This clone is categorized as medium-sized. V and J are TRBV19 and TRBJ1-5, with D possibly being TRBD1 (5 bases). Germline V gene data show CDR1 as LNHDA and CDR2 as SQIVND (reference sequence). The CDR3 is 12 residues long. Deletions cut 7 bases from V and 7 bases from J, with 11 bases between. CDR3 residues: CASTLREQPQHF. Here the CDR3 DNA reads TGTGCCAGTACCCTCAGGGAGCAGCCCCAGCATTTT.

This clone was seen at least ten times. Possible read error: a much larger clone is one base away. The same CDR3 can be traced to other DNA sequences in this sample. The CDR3 DNA reads as TGCGCCAGCAGTGCCAGTGTTGGTACTGGGGAGCTGTTTTTT. It is translated as CASSASVGTGELFF. The chain recombines TRBV10-1 with TRBJ2-2, with D unresolved. The CDR3 spans 14 residues. Germline CDR1 and CDR2: WNHNN and SYGVQD (reference sequence). V lost 4 bases and J 8 bases, leaving 14 bases between the germline ends.

Turning to this clone: Mismatch with germline at one junction end may stem from a read error. The chain links TRBV6-1 to TRBJ2-5; no definite D call. The CDR3 has 14 amino acids. CDR1 and CDR2 from the germline V gene are MNHNS and SASEGT. The CDR3 DNA follows: TGTGCCAGCATTGAATCGAGCGTCCAAGAGACCCAGTACTTC. Translating it yields CASIESSVQETQYF.

Remarks on this clone: Germline is not matched at one junction end, which may reflect a read error. J is TRBJ2-3 and V is TRBV15; D is uncertain. CDR3 length equals 16 residues. The germline V gene has CDR1 LNHNV and CDR2 YYDKDF (reference sequence). CDR3 nucleotides: TGTGCCAACAGCAGAGATTGGCGGAACTTGGGGAATACGCAGTATTTT. This sequence encodes CANSRDWRNLGNTQYF.

By sample fraction, this clone is medium-sized. The gene calls are TRBV28 and TRBJ1-5; no definite D call. The V end lost 7 bases, the J end lost 7 bases, and 14 bases lay between the germline ends. Germline-derived CDR1 and CDR2 are MDHEN and SYDVKM. The CDR3 spans 13 residues. CDR3 DNA: TGTGCCAGCATGGGAGGGATGGGGCAGCCCCAGCATTTT. It specifies CASMGGMGQPQHF.

This clone is judged medium-sized. The chain uses TRBV5-1 and TRBJ1-2; tentatively, D is TRBD1 (6 bases). The germline V and J ends were trimmed by 5 bases and 5 bases, with 13 bases remaining between them. This CDR3 spans 13 amino acids. Germline lookup yields CDR1 SGHRS and CDR2 YFSETQ. CDR3: CASSQTGDYGYTF. Written as DNA, the CDR3 is TGCGCCAGCAGTCAGACAGGAGATTATGGCTACACCTTC. The whole variable domain, filled in from reference TRBV5-1 and TRBJ1-2, reads KAGVTQTPRYLIKTRGQQVTLSCSPISGHRSVSWYQQTPGQGLQFLFEYFSETQRNKGNFPGRFSGRQFSNSRSEMNVSTLELGDSALYLCASSQTGDYGYTFGSGTRLTVV.

CDR3 residues: CAWNKGTGEKLFF. Here the CDR3 DNA reads TGTGCCTGGAATAAGGGAACTGGGGAAAAACTGTTTTTT. V is TRBV30 and J is TRBJ1-4, with D unclear. Trimming stripped 4 bases from V and 8 bases from J, with 14 bases between. The CDR3 spans 13 residues. CDR1 is GTSNPN, CDR2 SVGIG, per germline (reference sequence).

V gene TRBV6-2 or TRBV6-3 combines with J gene TRBJ2-1; the D is unclear. Trimming shortened V by 6 bases and J by 10 bases, and 10 bases separated the two germline ends. The germline gives CDR1 MNHEY, CDR2 SVGEGT. The CDR3 covers 11 residues. This chain's CDR3 is CASSPSWEQFF. The CDR3 DNA follows: TGTGCCAGCAGCCCGAGTTGGGAGCAGTTCTTC.

This clone appeared many times. The rearrangement uses TRBV19 and TRBJ2-5; unclear D gene. Trimming cost V 2 bases and J 3 bases, with 7 bases left between them. The length of the CDR3 is 13 residues. Per germline, CDR1 LNHDA and CDR2 SQIVND (reference sequence). The CDR3 protein is CASSIFLEETQYF. The CDR3 region has the DNA TGTGCCAGTAGTATATTTCTGGAAGAGACCCAGTACTTC.

As concerns this clone: A much more abundant neighbour one base away suggests this may be a read error. The chain recombines TRBV11-2 with TRBJ2-6, with TRBD1 identical over 9 bases. The J segment lost 1 base and the V segment lost 5 bases, leaving 6 bases of the junction unmatched. Germline lookup yields CDR1 SGHAT and CDR2 FQNNGV. The CDR3 spans 17 residues. The CDR3 DNA sequence: TGTGCCAGCAGCCTTGGACAGGGGCCTTCTGGGGCCAACGTCCTGACTTTC. Encoded protein: CASSLGQGPSGANVLTF. The full variable domain, in which reference TRBV11-2 and TRBJ2-6 provide the parts outside the CDR3, is EAGVAQSPRYKIIEKRQSVAFWCNPISGHATLYWYQQILGQGPKLLIQFQNNGVVDDSQLPKDRFSAERLKGVDSTLKIQPAKLEDSAVYLCASSLGQGPSGANVLTFGAGSRLTVL.

The table lists this clone with a few counts. The chain employs TRBV11-2 and TRBJ2-3; no clear D gene. CDR1 and CDR2 from the germline V gene are SGHAT and FQNNGV. V lost 5 bases and J 0 bases, leaving 6 bases between the germline ends. This CDR3 is built from 13 residues. CDR3 residues: CASSDGSTDTQYF. The CDR3 coding sequence is TGTGCCAGCAGCGATGGGAGCACAGATACGCAGTATTTT. The whole variable domain, filled in from reference TRBV11-2 and TRBJ2-3, reads EAGVAQSPRYKIIEKRQSVAFWCNPISGHATLYWYQQILGQGPKLLIQFQNNGVVDDSQLPKDRFSAERLKGVDSTLKIQPAKLEDSAVYLCASSDGSTDTQYFGPGTRLTVL.

This clone was seen a few times. The V and J genes are TRBV6-1 and TRBJ1-1; D gene unclear. The ends were cut back, 7 bases at V and 0 bases at J, with 9 bases in the middle. The CDR3 covers 13 residues. Germline V gene lookup returns CDR1 MNHNS and CDR2 SASEGT. DNA of the CDR3: TGTGCCAGCACCCCCCGAATGAACACTGAAGCTTTCTTT. It codes for CASTPRMNTEAFF.

This clone is classed as medium-sized. J is TRBJ2-7 and V is TRBV19; the D gene could be TRBD1 or TRBD2 (6 bases each). The CDR3 has 15 residues. Looked up from germline, CDR1 is LNHDA and CDR2 is SQIVND (reference sequence). The V and J ends lost 10 bases and 2 bases respectively, with 21 bases between them. CDR3 DNA sequence: TGTGCCACCTCCAGGGAAGGGGGGCCAACCTACGAGCAGTACTTC. It specifies CATSREGGPTYEQYF.

The V and J genes are TRBV19 and TRBJ2-7, with 8 bases fitting TRBD1. There are 14 residues in the CDR3. V gave up 7 bases and J gave up 6 bases; unmatched junction bases: 11. Per the germline V gene, CDR1 is LNHDA and CDR2 is SQIVND (reference sequence). CDR3 coding DNA: TGTGCCAGTACCCAAACCCATACAGGGGGCGAGCAGTACTTC. Its translation is CASTQTHTGGEQYF. Drawing the rest from reference TRBV19 and TRBJ2-7, the complete variable domain is DGGITQSPKYLFRKEGQNVTLSCEQNLNHDAMYWYRQDPGQGLRLIYYSQIVNDFQKGDIAEGYSVSREKKESFPLTVTSAQKNPTAFYLCASTQTHTGGEQYFGPGTRLTVT.

This chain connects TRBV6-5 to TRBJ1-1, with 9 positions matching TRBD1. There are 15 residues in the CDR3. Germline CDR1 MNHEY, CDR2 SVGAGI. The ends lost 2 bases at V and 4 bases at J; junction bases unmatched: 5. This chain's CDR3 is CASSYAGTGSTEAFF. The CDR3 bases are TGTGCCAGCAGTTACGCAGGGACAGGGAGCACTGAAGCTTTCTTT.

The table lists this clone with a few counts. The gene calls are TRBV6-1 and TRBJ1-5; D is uncertain. The V end was cut by 7 bases, the J end by 3 bases, with 7 bases between. Germline CDR1 and CDR2: MNHNS and SASEGT. The length of the CDR3 is 12 residues. The CDR3 spells CASMEANQPQHF. The CDR3 nucleotides are TGTGCCAGCATGGAGGCCAATCAGCCCCAGCATTTT.

This chain uses TRBV27 with TRBJ2-5, with 11 bases matching TRBD1. The CDR3 runs to 14 residues. Germline loops: CDR1 MNHEY, CDR2 SMNVEV (reference sequence). Trimming at V came to 9 bases and at J to 1 base, leaving 4 bases not matched to a gene. The CDR3 region is CASAGTGGQETQYF. CDR3 bases: TGTGCCAGTGCCGGGACAGGGGGCCAAGAGACCCAGTACTTC.

This clone is categorized as medium-sized. This sequence joins TRBV24-1 and TRBJ2-7; D possibly matches TRBD1 or TRBD2 (5 bases each). The V gene lost 7 bases and the J gene lost 3 bases, with 12 bases spanning the gap. CDR3 length: 13 amino acids. Germline V gives CDR1 KGHDR, CDR2 SFDVKD. For the CDR3, the DNA is TGTGCCACCAGCGGGGCGCCTTTCTACGAGCAGTACTTC. It codes for CATSGAPFYEQYF.